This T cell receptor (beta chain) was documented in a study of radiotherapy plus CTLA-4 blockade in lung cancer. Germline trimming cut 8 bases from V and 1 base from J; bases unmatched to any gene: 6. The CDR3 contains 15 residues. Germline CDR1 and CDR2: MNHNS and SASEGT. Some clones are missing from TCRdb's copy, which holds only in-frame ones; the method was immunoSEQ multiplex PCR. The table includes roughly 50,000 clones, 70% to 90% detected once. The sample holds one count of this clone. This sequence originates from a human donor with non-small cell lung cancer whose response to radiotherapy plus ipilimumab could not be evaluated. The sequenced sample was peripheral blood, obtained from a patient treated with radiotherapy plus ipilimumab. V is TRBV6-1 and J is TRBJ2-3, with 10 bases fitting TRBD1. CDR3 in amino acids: CASGGTGVRTDTQYF. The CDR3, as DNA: TGTGCCAGCGGAGGGACAGGGGTTCGCACAGATACGCAGTATTTT.